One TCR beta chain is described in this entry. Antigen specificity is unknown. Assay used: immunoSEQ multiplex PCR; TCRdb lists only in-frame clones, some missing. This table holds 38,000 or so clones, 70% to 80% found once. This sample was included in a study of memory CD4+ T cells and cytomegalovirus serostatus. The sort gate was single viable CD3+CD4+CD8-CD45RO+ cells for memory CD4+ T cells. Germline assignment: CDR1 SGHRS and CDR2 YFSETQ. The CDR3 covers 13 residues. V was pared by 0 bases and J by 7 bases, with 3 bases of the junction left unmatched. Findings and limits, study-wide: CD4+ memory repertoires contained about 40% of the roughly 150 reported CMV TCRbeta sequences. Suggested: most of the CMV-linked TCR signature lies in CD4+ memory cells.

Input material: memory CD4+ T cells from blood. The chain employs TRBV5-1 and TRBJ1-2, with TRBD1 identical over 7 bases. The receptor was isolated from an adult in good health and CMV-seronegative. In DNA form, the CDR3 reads TGCGCCAGCAGCTTGGGAGGGGGCGGTGGCTACACCTTC. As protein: CASSLGGGGGYTF.